Following are 27 T cell receptor beta chains from one sample sequenced in a study of CD8+ T cells in alopecia areata. Sequencing relied on a cDNA template that was reverse transcribed from extracted RNA. Assay: immunoSEQ multiplex PCR; the TCRdb copy retains only in-frame clones and omits some. The sample includes about 150,000 clones, around half seen only once; the top ten take 19%. The material sequenced was CD8+ T cells sorted from blood, taken at week 0. The receptors come from a human donor with alopecia areata.

The rearrangement uses TRBV5-4 and TRBJ2-1, with TRBD2 identical over 7 bases. The CDR3 is 14 amino acids. Trimming at V came to 5 bases and at J to 8 bases, leaving 10 bases not matched to a gene. Germline CDR1 reads SGHNT; CDR2 reads YYREEE (reference sequence). The DNA of the CDR3 is TGTGCCAGCAGAACATCGGTCCGGGAGGATGAGCAGTTCTTC. Amino acid sequence: CASRTSVREDEQFF.

The V and J genes are TRBV20-1 and TRBJ1-2; no firm D call. The CDR3 loop spans 11 amino acids. V lost 5 bases, J lost 9 bases, and 13 bases lay in between. Germline V gene sequence: CDR1 DFQATT, CDR2 SNEGSKA (reference sequence). CDR3 residues: CSAPQQRSYTF. The CDR3, as DNA: TGCAGTGCTCCGCAACAGAGGAGCTACACCTTC.

This clone was found many times. The chain recombines TRBV7-3 with TRBJ1-2, with D hard to call. Trimming took off 4 bases at V and 4 bases at J, with 13 bases between the two ends. Germline V CDR1 and CDR2: SGHTA, FQGTGA. The CDR3 loop spans 14 amino acids. CDR3 in amino acids: CASSYGRGSYGYTF. In DNA form, the CDR3 reads TGTGCCAGCAGCTACGGGCGGGGATCCTATGGCTACACCTTC.

The chain carries TRBV30 and TRBJ1-2, with a possible D match to TRBD1 (5 bases). The germline gives CDR1 GTSNPN, CDR2 SVGIG (reference sequence). This CDR3 region has 13 residues. Trimming stripped 0 bases from V and 4 bases from J, with 9 bases between. CDR3 loop: CAWSVGTVYGYTF. The CDR3 nucleotides are TGTGCCTGGAGTGTTGGGACGGTCTATGGCTACACCTTC.

With respect to this clone: At one of its ends the junction is not consistent with the germline gene, which may arise from a read error. This sequence joins TRBV10-3 and TRBJ1-1; 9 bases align to TRBD1. This CDR3 spans 16 amino acids. CDR1 is ENHRY, CDR2 SYGVKD, per germline. The CDR3 sequence is CASSEALGTGHTEAFF. The CDR3 DNA reads TGTGCCAGCAGTGAAGCGCTTGGGACAGGGCACACTGAAGCTTTCTTT.

With regard to this clone: One junction end does not reproduce the germline sequence, and a read error may be involved. The chain carries TRBV13 and TRBJ2-7; D might be TRBD1 (6 bases). Per the germline V gene, CDR1 is PRHDT and CDR2 is FYEKMQ (reference sequence). This CDR3 spans 14 amino acids. In DNA, the CDR3 is TGCGCCAGCAGCCAAACCGGGGACATTTACGAGCAGTACTTC. Amino acid sequence: CASSQTGDIYEQYF.

Concerning this clone: Its ends do not fully match the called genes, so a read error is possible. This chain links TRBV2 with TRBJ2-7, with 10 nucleotides matching TRBD1. Germline CDR1 reads SNHLY; CDR2 reads FYNNEI. The CDR3 has 17 residues. The CDR3: CGSSAWLGQGEGYEQYF. Here the CDR3 DNA reads TGTGGCAGCAGCGCGTGGCTTGGACAGGGGGAGGGCTACGAGCAGTACTTC.

This chain joins TRBV7-8 and TRBJ2-2; the D is unclear. The CDR3 is 12 residues long. CDR1 is SGHVS, CDR2 FQNEAQ, per germline. Trimming took 5 bases from V and 6 from J, leaving 7 bases between them. The chain's CDR3 is CASSQAPGELFF. The CDR3 bases are TGTGCCAGCAGCCAAGCCCCCGGGGAGCTGTTTTTT.

The gene calls are TRBV29-1 and TRBJ2-3; D gene uncertain. V lost 0 bases and J 9 bases, leaving 10 bases between the germline ends. The CDR3 runs 12 residues. In germline, CDR1 is SQVTM, CDR2 ANQGSEA. CDR3 region: CSVEESKGTQYF. Written as DNA, the CDR3 is TGCAGCGTTGAAGAGTCTAAAGGCACGCAGTATTTT.

V and J are TRBV29-1 and TRBJ1-2, with TRBD1 identical over 11 bases. This CDR3 comprises 13 residues. Germline loops: CDR1 SQVTM, CDR2 ANQGSEA. V lost 7 bases and J lost 8; bases outside the gene matches: 9. CDR3 DNA: TGCAGCGCCAGAGGACAGGGGGCGGGCGGCTACACCTTC. Protein: CSARGQGAGGYTF.

The table lists this clone with a few counts. The rearrangement uses TRBV7-3 and TRBJ2-5, with D possibly matching TRBD2 (7 bases). Deletions cut 5 bases from V and 4 bases from J, with 17 bases between. The germline V gene encodes CDR1 SGHTA and CDR2 FQGTGA. CDR3 length: 15 amino acids. The CDR3 loop reads CASSPGEGRGETQYF. CDR3 DNA sequence: TGTGCCAGCAGCCCAGGGGAGGGGCGCGGAGAGACCCAGTACTTC. Full variable domain (rest looked up from reference TRBV7-3 and TRBJ2-5): GAGVSQTPSNKVTEKGKYVELRCDPISGHTALYWYRQSLGQGPEFLIYFQGTGAADDSGLPNDRFFAVRPEGSVSTLKIQRTERGDSAVYLCASSPGEGRGETQYFGPGTRLLVL.

This clone has only a few counts. The chain links TRBV9 to TRBJ2-7; D perhaps matches TRBD1 (5 bases). The CDR3 loop spans 12 amino acids. V was trimmed by 3 bases and J by 7 bases, leaving 11 bases between them. CDR1 and CDR2 from the germline V gene are SGDLS and YYNGEE. The chain's CDR3 is CASSEGKGEQYF. The CDR3 DNA reads as TGTGCCAGCAGCGAGGGGAAGGGGGAGCAGTACTTC.

The chain joins TRBV29-1 to TRBJ2-1; tentative D call: TRBD2 (5 bases). This CDR3 contains 12 residues. The V and J ends lost 0 bases and 7 bases respectively, with 7 bases between them. CDR1 is SQVTM, CDR2 ANQGSEA, per germline. The CDR3 loop reads CSVEDTGNEQFF. The CDR3 DNA reads as TGCAGCGTTGAAGACACGGGGAATGAGCAGTTCTTC.

This chain uses TRBV29-1 with TRBJ2-1, with 8 bases aligning to TRBD1. Unmatched junction bases numbered 7, after V lost 6 bases and J lost 6 bases. The CDR3 consists of 13 residues. The germline gives CDR1 SQVTM, CDR2 ANQGSEA. CDR3 in DNA: TGCAGCGTCACAGGGGGACAGGCCAATGAGCAGTTCTTC. Its translation is CSVTGGQANEQFF.

This chain links TRBV2 with TRBJ1-2; 7 positions agree with TRBD1. This CDR3 contains 18 residues. The trim removed 2 bases at V and 0 bases at J, leaving 12 bases unmatched. From germline, CDR1 is SNHLY and CDR2 FYNNEI. Here the CDR3 reads CASSELVDRDDSNYGYTF. CDR3 coding DNA: TGTGCCAGCAGTGAACTAGTTGACAGGGATGACTCTAACTATGGCTACACCTTC.

This chain connects TRBV4-1 to TRBJ1-2; no firm D call. Trimming removed 4 bases from V and 2 bases from J, with 8 bases in between. The CDR3 spans 13 residues. CDR1 MGHRA and CDR2 YSYEKL come from the germline V gene. CDR3 sequence reads: CASSPQVNYGYTF. DNA for the CDR3: TGCGCCAGCAGCCCCCAAGTAAACTATGGCTACACCTTC.

This clone was found a few times. This chain joins TRBV30 and TRBJ1-2; D is uncertain. V was trimmed by 6 bases and J by 6 bases, leaving 8 bases between them. The CDR3 runs to 10 residues. Germline loops: CDR1 GTSNPN, CDR2 SVGIG (reference sequence). CDR3 amino acids: CACPMNGYTF. DNA of the CDR3: TGTGCCTGCCCCATGAATGGCTACACCTTC.

CDR3 nucleotides: TGTGCCTGGAGTCATTTGAGCGGGGGTTACGAGCAGTACTTC. This codes for CAWSHLSGGYEQYF. The chain joins TRBV30 to TRBJ2-7, with 8 bases that match TRBD2. J was trimmed by 4 bases and V by 2 bases; bases with no gene match: 7. This CDR3 contains 14 residues. CDR1 and CDR2 (germline): GTSNPN, SVGIG (reference sequence).

The chain links TRBV6-1 to TRBJ1-2; D may be TRBD1 (5 bases). This CDR3 has 16 residues. V lost 2 bases to trimming and J lost 8 bases, with 21 bases between them. CDR1 MNHNS and CDR2 SASEGT come from the germline V gene. CDR3 DNA: TGTGCCAGCAGTGAACTCGGGGCTACGTTGGAGGACGGCTACACCTTC. The encoded protein is CASSELGATLEDGYTF.

This clone was detected once. The sample has other DNA sequences that encode this CDR3 too. This sequence joins TRBV29-1 and TRBJ1-2, with D perhaps TRBD1 (6 bases). Germline loops: CDR1 SQVTM, CDR2 ANQGSEA. The CDR3 runs to 12 residues. Trimming removed 4 bases at V and 3 bases at J, with 9 bases between. The CDR3 protein is CSVGGGDYGYTF. CDR3 in DNA: TGCAGCGTTGGCGGGGGCGACTATGGCTACACCTTC. Variable domain in full (rest from reference TRBV29-1 and TRBJ1-2): SAVISQKPSRDICQRGTSLTIQCQVDSQVTMMFWYRQQPGQSLTLIATANQGSEATYESGFVIDKFPISRPNLTFSTLTVSNMSPEDSSIYLCSVGGGDYGYTFGSGTRLTVV.

The chain recombines TRBV27 with TRBJ1-2; TRBD1 aligns across 7 bases. The CDR3 runs 12 residues. Trimming at V came to 5 bases and at J to 7 bases, leaving 4 bases not matched to a gene. Germline V gene sequence: CDR1 MNHEY, CDR2 SMNVEV (reference sequence). This chain's CDR3 is CASSPAGGGYTF. CDR3 DNA: TGTGCCAGCAGTCCTGCAGGGGGTGGCTACACCTTC.

This clone was seen a few times. The CDR3 loop is CASSPGGTSGEYF. Written as DNA, the CDR3 is TGTGCCAGCAGCCCCGGAGGTACTAGCGGGGAGTATTTT. The genes are TRBV5-6 and TRBJ2-3; TRBD2 aligns across 10 bases. V was clipped by 4 bases and J by 13 bases; unmatched bases: 9. This CDR3 region has 13 residues. Germline lookup yields CDR1 SGHDT and CDR2 YYEEEE.

The rearrangement links TRBV30 to TRBJ1-2, with D perhaps matching TRBD1 (6 bases). The CDR3 runs 13 residues. Trimming took 3 bases from V and 8 from J, leaving 16 bases between them. CDR1 and CDR2 (germline): GTSNPN, SVGIG (reference sequence). CDR3 sequence: CAWRAGQLNGYTF. CDR3 DNA: TGTGCCTGGAGGGCAGGACAGTTGAACGGCTACACCTTC.

The gene calls are TRBV11-2 and TRBJ1-5; no clear D. The CDR3 totals 13 residues. Germline V gene data show CDR1 as SGHAT and CDR2 as FQNNGV. Trimming stripped 1 base from V and 7 bases from J, with 8 bases between. CDR3 DNA sequence: TGTGCCAGCAGCTTAGGCTACAAGCAGCCCCAGCATTTT. It specifies CASSLGYKQPQHF.

The table lists this clone with a count of one. This rearrangement joins TRBV6-6 to TRBJ2-7, with D maybe TRBD1 (6 bases). Germline assignment: CDR1 MNHNY and CDR2 SVGAGI (reference sequence). This CDR3 has 14 residues. Deletions cut 11 bases from V and 7 bases from J, with 24 bases between. The CDR3 protein is CAARGGSGPREQYF. The CDR3 bases are TGTGCCGCTCGAGGGGGTTCGGGGCCAAGGGAGCAGTACTTC.

The J gene is TRBJ2-7, the V gene TRBV30; TRBD1 aligns across 9 bases. The ends lost 7 bases at V and 5 bases at J; junction bases unmatched: 9. The CDR3 contains 13 residues. Germline-derived CDR1 and CDR2 are GTSNPN and SVGIG (reference sequence). The CDR3 DNA follows: TGTGCCTCCTATTCCGGGACAGGGAACGAGCAGTACTTC. It is translated as CASYSGTGNEQYF.

This clone came up once. The rearrangement links TRBV29-1 to TRBJ2-2; D tentatively fits TRBD1 or TRBD2 (5 bases each). V was pared by 4 bases and J by 3 bases, with 12 bases between. This CDR3 spans 14 amino acids. Germline CDR1 SQVTM, CDR2 ANQGSEA. The CDR3 protein is CSVVGEGYTGELFF. CDR3 nucleotides: TGCAGCGTTGTGGGGGAAGGGTACACCGGGGAGCTGTTTTTT.